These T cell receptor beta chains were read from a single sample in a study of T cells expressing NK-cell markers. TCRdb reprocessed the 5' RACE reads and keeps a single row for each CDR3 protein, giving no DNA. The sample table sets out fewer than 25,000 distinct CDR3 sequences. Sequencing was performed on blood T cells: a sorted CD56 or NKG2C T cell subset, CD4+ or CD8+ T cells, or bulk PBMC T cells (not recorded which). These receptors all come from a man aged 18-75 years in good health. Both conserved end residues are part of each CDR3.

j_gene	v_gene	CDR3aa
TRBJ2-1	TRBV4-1	CASSQEWTSGRSRYNEQFF
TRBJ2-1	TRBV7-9	CASSLDRGGSYNEQFF
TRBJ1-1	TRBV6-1	CASRTQTNTEAFF
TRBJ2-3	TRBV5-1	CASSLVSRDTDTQYF
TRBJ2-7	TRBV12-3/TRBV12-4	CASTLGASGRYEQYF
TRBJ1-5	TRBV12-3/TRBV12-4	CASSLYGSGQPQHF
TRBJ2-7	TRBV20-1	CSALQGSYEQYF
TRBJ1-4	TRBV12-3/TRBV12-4	CASIRTGGEKLFF
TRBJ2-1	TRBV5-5	CASSLATALNEQFF
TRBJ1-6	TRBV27	CASTRQGAAYPLHF
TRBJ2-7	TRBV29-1	CSVVGRLAGVDYEQYF
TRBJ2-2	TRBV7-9	CASSPIQQDTGELFF
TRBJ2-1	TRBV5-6	CASSLALAGVDEQFF
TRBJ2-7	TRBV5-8	CASSPRTASYEQYF
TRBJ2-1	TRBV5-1	CASSLGNNEQFF
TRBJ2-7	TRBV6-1	CASAASSYEQYF
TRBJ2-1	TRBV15	CATSSIGPDYNEQFF
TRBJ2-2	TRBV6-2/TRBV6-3	CASSYAGINTGELFF
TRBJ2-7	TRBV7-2	CASSLVGVGNEQYF
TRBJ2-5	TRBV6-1	CASSEESLRGSSQYF
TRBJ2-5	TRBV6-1	CASSEGPGLTETQYF
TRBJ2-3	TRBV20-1	CSASTGFGDTQYF
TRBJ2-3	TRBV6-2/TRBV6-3	CASSEDRTPVYTDTQYF
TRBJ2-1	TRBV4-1	CASSQDGAPYNEQFF
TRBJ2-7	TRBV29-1	CSVHGQYSYEQYF
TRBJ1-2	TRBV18	CASSGLVGSSYGYTF
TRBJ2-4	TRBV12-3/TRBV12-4	CASSSPSIWAKNIQYF